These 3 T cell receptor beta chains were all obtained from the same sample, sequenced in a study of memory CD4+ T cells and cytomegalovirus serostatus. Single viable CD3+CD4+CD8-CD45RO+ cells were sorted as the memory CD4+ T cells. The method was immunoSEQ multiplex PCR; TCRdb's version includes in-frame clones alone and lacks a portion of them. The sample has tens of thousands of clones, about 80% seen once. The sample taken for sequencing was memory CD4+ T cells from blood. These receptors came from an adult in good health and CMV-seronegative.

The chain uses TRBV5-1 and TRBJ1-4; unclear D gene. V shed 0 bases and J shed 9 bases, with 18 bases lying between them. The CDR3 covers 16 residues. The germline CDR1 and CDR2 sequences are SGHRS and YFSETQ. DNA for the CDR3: TGCGCCAGCAGCTTGGAAGGAAATTTGGGTCTCAAAAAACTGTTTTTT. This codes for CASSLEGNLGLKKLFF.

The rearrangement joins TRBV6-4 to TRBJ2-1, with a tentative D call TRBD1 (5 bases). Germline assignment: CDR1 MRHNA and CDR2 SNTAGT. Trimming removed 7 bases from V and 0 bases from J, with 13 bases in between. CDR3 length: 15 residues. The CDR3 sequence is CASKVTGSSYNEQFF. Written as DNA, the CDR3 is TGTGCCAGCAAAGTAACAGGCAGCTCCTACAATGAGCAGTTCTTC.

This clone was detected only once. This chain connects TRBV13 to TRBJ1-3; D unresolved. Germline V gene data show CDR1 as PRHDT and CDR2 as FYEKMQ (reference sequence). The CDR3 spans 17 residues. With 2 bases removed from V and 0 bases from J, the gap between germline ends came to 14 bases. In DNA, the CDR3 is TGTGCCAGCAGCTTACGGCAGGCGAGGAGCTCTGGAAACACCATATATTTT. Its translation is CASSLRQARSSGNTIYF.